These 13 T cell receptor beta chains share one sample of origin, sequenced in a study of T cell responses to AZD1222 COVID-19 vaccine. Repertoires were generated with immunoSEQ multiplex PCR, while TCRdb's copy carries only in-frame clones and drops some. The sample carries approximately 110,000 clones, about 88% recorded once. The material sequenced was peripheral blood, taken on day 0 of AZD1222 vaccination. All receptors derive from an adult in good health.

The chain carries TRBV3-1 (or the pseudogene TRBV3-2) and TRBJ1-1; no reliable D call. Trimming shortened V by 1 base and J by 8 bases, and 11 bases separated the two germline ends. The CDR3 consists of 13 residues. Looked up from germline, CDR1 is LGHDT and CDR2 is YNNKEL (reference sequence). The CDR3 here is CASSQVGGFEAFF. In DNA, the CDR3 is TGTGCCAGCAGCCAAGTCGGAGGGTTCGAAGCTTTCTTT.

The chain recombines TRBV6-5 with TRBJ2-1, with 9 bases aligning to TRBD1. CDR1 MNHEY and CDR2 SVGAGI come from the germline V gene. The junction had 4 bases not matched to a gene; V was cut back by 5 bases and J by 2 bases. The CDR3 consists of 15 residues. CDR3 in DNA: TGTGCCAGCAGTACTCGGGACAGGGCCTACAATGAGCAGTTCTTC. Protein sequence: CASSTRDRAYNEQFF.

The chain recombines TRBV2 with TRBJ1-4, with 8 bases matching TRBD1. The CDR3 is 17 amino acids. The V gene's germline CDR1 is SNHLY and CDR2 FYNNEI. The junction had 9 bases not matched to a gene; V was cut back by 1 base and J by 5 bases. This chain's CDR3 is CASSEVQGAAGNEKLFF. DNA for the CDR3: TGTGCCAGCAGTGAAGTTCAGGGGGCGGCCGGGAATGAAAAACTGTTTTTT.

The chain links TRBV28 to TRBJ1-1; D ambiguous. Looked up from germline, CDR1 is MDHEN and CDR2 is SYDVKM. Trimming pared 1 base from V and 2 bases from J, leaving 8 bases between. CDR3 size: 14 residues. The CDR3 bases are TGTGCCAGCAGTTTATATGGACCTAACACTGAAGCTTTCTTT. Its protein product is CASSLYGPNTEAFF.

The chain recombines TRBV29-1 with TRBJ1-3; no clear D gene. Germline V gene data show CDR1 as SQVTM and CDR2 as ANQGSEA. This CDR3 spans 13 amino acids. Trimming took off 6 bases at V and 4 bases at J, with 13 bases between the two ends. Here the CDR3 DNA reads TGCAGCGTCGCAGGTGAGATCGGAAACACCATATATTTT. Protein product: CSVAGEIGNTIYF. Supplemented by reference TRBV29-1 and TRBJ1-3, the full variable domain reads SAVISQKPSRDICQRGTSLTIQCQVDSQVTMMFWYRQQPGQSLTLIATANQGSEATYESGFVIDKFPISRPNLTFSTLTVSNMSPEDSSIYLCSVAGEIGNTIYFGEGSWLTVV.

The rearrangement joins TRBV6-2 or TRBV6-3 to TRBJ1-5; possible D gene TRBD1, 6 bases. V was clipped by 0 bases and J by 1 base, with 13 bases between them. This CDR3 is built from 17 residues. CDR1 and CDR2 (germline): MNHEY, SVGEGT. Here the CDR3 DNA reads TGTGCCAGCAGTTACTCGGGGGGGCTACTAAGCAATCAGCCCCAGCATTTT. It codes for CASSYSGGLLSNQPQHF.

V is TRBV24-1 and J is TRBJ2-7; D unclear. This CDR3 has 11 residues. Trimming removed 5 bases at V and 5 bases at J, with 6 bases between. Germline V gives CDR1 KGHDR, CDR2 SFDVKD. The chain's CDR3 is CATSVADEQYF. The DNA of the CDR3 is TGTGCCACCAGTGTAGCCGACGAGCAGTACTTC.

The genes are TRBV2 and TRBJ2-2; D might be TRBD2 (5 bases). V was clipped by 4 bases and J by 6 bases, with 9 bases between them. CDR1 and CDR2 from the germline V gene are SNHLY and FYNNEI. The CDR3 extends over 13 amino acids. DNA for the CDR3: TGTGCCAGCAGTGGGGGAGAGGCCGGGGAGCTGTTTTTT. Translation gives CASSGGEAGELFF.

The V and J genes are TRBV7-2 and TRBJ2-3, with 7 nucleotides matching TRBD2. V lost 1 base, J lost 1 base, and 5 bases stayed unmatched. CDR3 length: 16 residues. Looked up from germline, CDR1 is SGHTA and CDR2 is FQGNSA. Here the CDR3 DNA reads TGTGCCAGCAGCTTAGGCCAACGGGGGGGCACAGATACGCAGTATTTT. Translating it yields CASSLGQRGGTDTQYF. Full variable domain (remainder filled in from reference TRBV7-2 and TRBJ2-3): GAGVSQSPSNKVTEKGKDVELRCDPISGHTALYWYRQSLGQGLEFLIYFQGNSAPDKSGLPSDRFSAERTGGSVSTLTIQRTQQEDSAVYLCASSLGQRGGTDTQYFGPGTRLTVL.

The chain recombines TRBV6-5 with TRBJ1-1; no reliable D call. The V end was cut by 6 bases, the J end by 0 bases, with 11 bases between. The CDR3 extends over 14 amino acids. The germline gives CDR1 MNHEY, CDR2 SVGAGI. The CDR3 region is CASSRRELNTEAFF. CDR3 DNA sequence: TGTGCCAGCAGCCGCCGAGAGCTGAACACTGAAGCTTTCTTT.

The genes are TRBV4-3 and TRBJ1-2, with D maybe TRBD1 (5 bases). Germline lookup yields CDR1 LGHNA and CDR2 YSLEER. V was pared by 1 base and J by 4 bases, with 13 bases between. The CDR3 has 15 amino acids. The DNA of the CDR3 is TGCGCCAGCAGCCAAGGTGCAGGGTGGGGCTATGGCTACACCTTC. It yields the protein CASSQGAGWGYGYTF.

The chain is built from TRBV4-3 and TRBJ1-3; no definite D call. The CDR3 is made up of 15 amino acids. Deletions cut 0 bases from V and 0 bases from J, with 6 bases between. Per germline, CDR1 LGHNA and CDR2 YSLEER. The CDR3 DNA is TGCGCCAGCAGCCAAGAAGCCAGCTCTGGAAACACCATATATTTT. This codes for CASSQEASSGNTIYF.

About this clone: Other DNA sequences within the sample encode an identical CDR3. This rearrangement joins TRBV18 to TRBJ1-5, with D unresolved. V lost 6 bases to trimming and J lost 1 base, with 7 bases between them. Germline V lookup: CDR1 KGHSH, CDR2 LQKENI. The CDR3 totals 13 residues. The CDR3 spells CASSPDSNQPQHF. CDR3 bases: TGTGCCAGCTCCCCAGACAGCAATCAGCCCCAGCATTTT.